This T cell receptor beta chain stems from a study of graft-versus-host responses after intestinal transplantation. Study in general: Recipients were all induced with anti-thymocyte globulin, then given tacrolimus and steroids for roughly three years. Study-level points and caveats: GvH clones appeared in recipient marrow, some first in ileum or blood. High graft-versus-host to host-versus-graft clonal ratios were seen in allografts of patients with graft-donor T cell macrochimerism. There was an association between peak levels of circulating GvH clones and early post-transplant HvG declines.

This clone was seen just once. Its target is unknown. V was pared by 2 bases and J by 4 bases, with 16 bases between. Germline CDR1 MNHNS, CDR2 SASEGT. CDR3 length equals 16 residues. Some clones are missing from TCRdb's copy, which holds only in-frame ones; the method was immunoSEQ multiplex PCR. The table records 80,000 or so clones, approximately 92% of them present only once. The source material was PBMCs, sampled 98 days after intestinal transplantation. The source is a human patient who received an intestinal transplant, so some T cells may come from the graft donor. The chain uses TRBV6-1 and TRBJ2-3, with D uncertain. The CDR3 coding sequence is TGTGCCAGCAGTGAACTCCAAGCTATGATATCAGATACGCAGTATTTT. As protein: CASSELQAMISDTQYF.